This is a list of T cell receptor beta chains from one sample in a study of patients and donors after allogeneic stem cell transplantation. TCRdb itself ran the RT-PCR reads through MiXCR, one entry per CDR3 protein. The sample shows about 110,000 distinct CDR3 sequences, approximately 35% of them seen only once. Specimen: blood, either unsorted or a sorted T cell fraction (not recorded which). Every receptor here comes from a human donor who was either an allogeneic HSCT recipient or a stem cell or donor lymphocyte infusion donor (not recorded which). It is not recorded whose cells these are; they may come from a transplant donor. Each CDR3 is given with its conserved first and last residue. The D gene is left open where the match is weak. Clone size appears in some rows only: once, few, many, or a class for an expanded clone.

length | size | D | J | V | CDR3 | DNA
11 | NA | NA | TRBJ2-3 | TRBV6-2/TRBV6-3 | CASSQVDTQYF | TGTGCCAGCAGTCAAGTGGATACGCAGTATTTT
12 | NA | NA | TRBJ2-3 | TRBV20-1 | CSARGNPYTQYF | TGCAGTGCTAGAGGGAATCCTTATACGCAGTATTTT
12 | few | NA | TRBJ1-1 | TRBV3-1 | CASSQEVGQAFF | TGTGCCAGCAGCCAAGAGGTAGGGCAAGCTTTCTTT
14 | few | TRBD2 | TRBJ2-7 | TRBV12-3/TRBV12-4 | CASRLAGIIHEQYF | TGTGCCAGCAGACTAGCGGGAATTATCCACGAGCAGTACTTC
17 | few | NA | TRBJ2-6 | TRBV27 | CASSLYVTQSGANVLTF | TGTGCCAGCAGTTTATACGTAACCCAATCTGGGGCCAACGTCCTGACTTTC
14 | many | NA | TRBJ1-5 | TRBV7-2 | CASSLAGPNQPQHF | TGTGCCAGCAGCTTAGCCGGCCCAAATCAGCCCCAGCATTTT
11 | NA | NA | TRBJ2-5 | TRBV12-3/TRBV12-4 | CASSLTGTQYF | TGTGCCAGCAGCCTAACAGGAACCCAGTACTTC
10 | once | NA | TRBJ2-5 | TRBV12-5 | CALLPETQYF | TGTGCTCTCCTCCCAGAGACCCAGTACTTC
15 | once | NA | TRBJ2-1 | TRBV27 | CASSVARSSYNEQFF | TGTGCCAGCAGTGTAGCGAGGAGCTCCTACAATGAGCAGTTCTTC
13 | NA | NA | TRBJ1-1 | TRBV7-2 | CASSFQGSTEAFF | TGTGCCAGCAGCTTCCAGGGTAGCACTGAAGCTTTCTTT
17 | few | NA | TRBJ2-1 | TRBV15 | CATSRGWSRRAKDEQFF | TGTGCCACCAGCAGAGGCTGGAGCAGGAGGGCCAAAGATGAGCAGTTCTTC
16 | NA | NA | TRBJ1-5 | TRBV6-1 | CASSMGLVGAHQPQHF | TGTGCCAGCAGCATGGGCCTAGTTGGCGCGCATCAGCCCCAGCATTTT
12 | NA | NA | TRBJ2-1 | TRBV9 | CASSGIRDEQFF | TGTGCCAGCAGCGGCATAAGGGATGAGCAGTTCTTC
13 | few | TRBD1 | TRBJ2-1 | TRBV12-3/TRBV12-4 | CASRDRGGNEQFF | TGTGCCAGCAGGGACAGGGGAGGCAATGAGCAGTTCTTC
15 | few | NA | TRBJ1-4 | TRBV20-1 | CSARSLGGGNEKLFF | TGCAGTGCTAGATCCCTCGGGGGAGGGAATGAAAAACTGTTTTTT
12 | NA | NA | TRBJ1-5 | TRBV29-1 | CSVGDTDQPQHF | TGCAGCGTTGGGGACACAGATCAGCCCCAGCATTTT
13 | few | NA | TRBJ1-3 | TRBV12-3/TRBV12-4 | CASSFQAGNTIYF | TGTGCCAGCAGTTTTCAAGCTGGAAACACCATATATTTT
15 | NA | NA | TRBJ1-2 | TRBV11-2 | CASSLDPTDNYGYTF | TGTGCCAGCAGCTTAGATCCCACTGACAACTATGGCTACACCTTC
15 | few | TRBD1 | TRBJ1-1 | TRBV18 | CASSPAGQGNTEAFF | TGTGCCAGCTCACCAGCGGGACAGGGGAACACTGAAGCTTTCTTT
15 | NA | NA | TRBJ2-5 | TRBV7-9 | CASSLGGAPTETQYF | TGTGCCAGCAGCTTAGGAGGGGCCCCAACGGAGACCCAGTACTTC
12 | few | NA | TRBJ2-7 | TRBV12-3/TRBV12-4 | CASSFMGYEQYF | TGTGCCAGCAGTTTTATGGGCTACGAGCAGTACTTC
14 | NA | TRBD2 | TRBJ2-5 | TRBV7-2 | CASSSPGGGLTQYF | TGTGCCAGCAGCTCCCCCGGGGGAGGGTTGACCCAGTACTTC
13 | NA | NA | TRBJ1-6 | TRBV7-9 | CASSDVRNSPLHF | TGTGCCAGCAGCGACGTGAGGAATTCACCCCTCCACTTT
15 | NA | NA | TRBJ2-3 | TRBV2 | CASSTGTLSTDTQYF | TGTGCCAGCAGTACAGGGACTCTAAGCACAGATACGCAGTATTTT
15 | NA | TRBD1 | TRBJ1-1 | TRBV7-9 | CASGLDRGKNTEAFF | TGTGCCAGCGGCCTAGACAGGGGGAAGAACACTGAAGCTTTCTTT
14 | NA | NA | TRBJ2-1 | TRBV5-1 | CASSLGQAYNEQFF | TGCGCCAGCAGCTTGGGACAGGCGTACAATGAGCAGTTCTTC
14 | few | TRBD2 | TRBJ2-1 | TRBV29-1 | CSVPRLAGYNEQFF | TGCAGCGTTCCACGACTAGCGGGTTACAATGAGCAGTTCTTC
16 | few | TRBD1 | TRBJ1-2 | TRBV28 | CASRPGGTATLVGYTF | TGTGCCAGCAGGCCCGGCGGGACAGCGACGCTTGTGGGCTACACCTTC
17 | few | TRBD1 | TRBJ2-6 | TRBV10-3 | CAIRGQGSGLRANVLTF | TGTGCCATCAGGGGACAGGGGTCCGGTCTCCGGGCCAACGTCCTGACTTTC
16 | few | NA | TRBJ1-5 | TRBV20-1 | CSAREKQGLGNQPQHF | TGCAGTGCTAGAGAGAAACAGGGATTGGGCAATCAGCCCCAGCATTTT
15 | NA | NA | TRBJ1-2 | TRBV24-1 | CATELRRTTNYGYTF | TGTGCCACCGAGTTGCGAAGGACAACGAACTATGGCTACACCTTC
18 | NA | TRBD2 | TRBJ2-1 | TRBV20-1 | CSARGRLAGEIGYNEQFF | TGCAGTGCTAGAGGTCGGCTAGCGGGAGAAATAGGATACAATGAGCAGTTCTTC
17 | once | NA | TRBJ1-2 | TRBV5-1 | CASSLFERATPRRGYTF | TGCGCCAGCAGCCTGTTCGAACGGGCCACCCCACGCAGGGGCTACACCTTC
17 | NA | NA | TRBJ2-3 | TRBV21-1 | CASSKGDQREGTDTQYF | TGTGCCAGCAGCAAAGGAGATCAGCGGGAGGGAACAGATACGCAGTATTTT
17 | NA | TRBD2 | TRBJ2-5 | TRBV6-6 | CASSARSAGGKQETQYF | TGTGCCAGCAGCGCCAGGTCAGCGGGAGGAAAGCAAGAGACCCAGTACTTC
15 | NA | TRBD1 | TRBJ2-2 | TRBV20-1 | CSARDGQGASGELFF | TGCAGTGCTAGAGATGGACAGGGGGCTTCAGGGGAGCTGTTTTTT
16 | NA | NA | TRBJ2-4 | TRBV6-1 | CASMGRRELAKNIQYF | TGTGCCAGCATGGGTAGGCGAGAGCTAGCCAAAAACATTCAGTACTTC
15 | NA | TRBD1 | TRBJ2-7 | TRBV4-3 | CASSLRSGTAYEQYF | TGCGCCAGCAGCCTCAGATCCGGGACAGCCTACGAGCAGTACTTC
15 | NA | TRBD1 | TRBJ2-3 | TRBV18 | CASSPIPQGSDTQYF | TGTGCCAGCTCACCAATCCCACAGGGGTCAGATACGCAGTATTTT
17 | NA | NA | TRBJ2-3 | TRBV15 | CATSRDLSTGATDTQYF | TGTGCCACCAGCAGAGATCTTTCGACAGGAGCTACAGATACGCAGTATTTT
14 | few | NA | TRBJ1-2 | TRBV28 | CASSLFEGKSGYTF | TGTGCCAGCAGTTTATTCGAGGGGAAGTCTGGCTACACCTTC
15 | few | NA | TRBJ1-3 | TRBV12-3/TRBV12-4 | CASTSFGGSGNTIYF | TGTGCCAGCACGAGCTTTGGGGGATCTGGAAACACCATATATTTT